This T cell receptor (beta chain) was found in a study of patients and donors after allogeneic stem cell transplantation. A word on this clonotype: As the CDR3 is not closed by the conserved phenylalanine or tryptophan, this likely results from a read error.

V was pared by 6 bases and J by 6 bases, with 18 bases between. Germline V lookup: CDR1 MNHNY, CDR2 SVGAGI (reference sequence). This CDR3 has 15 residues. Each CDR3 protein is one row after TCRdb ran MiXCR on the RT-PCR reads. The sample has around 150,000 distinct CDR3 sequences, 30% to 45% seen once; the top ten hold 40% to 55%. The TCR comes from a human donor who was either an allogeneic HSCT recipient or a stem cell or donor lymphocyte infusion donor (not recorded which). It is not recorded whose cells these are; they may come from a transplant donor. Sequencing used blood, either unsorted or a sorted T cell fraction (not recorded which). V gene TRBV6-6 combines with J gene TRBJ1-5; possibly TRBD1 for D (5 bases). The CDR3 region has the DNA TGTGCCAGCAGGCAACCAGGGTTCCAGGCTCAGCCCCAGCATTTG. It codes for CASRQPGFQAQPQHL.